This T cell receptor (beta chain) was sequenced in a study of response to subunit inactivated influenza vaccine (dated by TCRdb to the late 2010s). For context, the study as a whole: To follow how T cells responded to a trivalent subunit inactivated influenza vaccine, the researchers relied on deep quantitative profiling of the T cell receptor repertoire.

Receptor amplification or capture employed RT-PCR. Sequencing instrument: Illumina HiSeq 2500. TCRdb handled the public reads itself, with Q25 trimming in fastp and clone calling in MiXCR, and kept productive beta chains. Rows matching on CDR3 protein sequence are summarized as one entry with the most common DNA and genes. This sample has 500,000 to 600,000 distinct CDR3 sequences in its table, and about 15% of those were observed once. Roughly 3.1% of the sample is taken by the ten largest. General study outcomes and caveats: It was suggested by the authors that each seasonal influenza vaccination may recruit only a limited number of new T cells.

In this sample, this clonotype turned up a few times. Its antigen is still unknown. No base-level quality is on record; no much larger clone is a single base apart. The CDR1 and CDR2 encoded by the germline V gene are MNHEY and SVGAGI. The CDR3 runs 14 amino acids, cysteine and phenylalanine included. The retained sequence is limited to the CDR3, 42 bases, with the frame set at the first base. Trimming removed 0 bases from V and 0 bases from J, leaving 5 bases between the germline ends. Specimen: CD4+ T cells sorted from PBMCs, collected less than 25 months after vaccination. The receptor's source is a man aged 45 to 75 who received an inactivated influenza vaccine. Donor details come from another sample of the same person, matched by shared clones. The receptor chain draws on TRBV6-5 and TRBJ1-1, with the D gene call left open. The CDR3 protein sequence reads: CASSYSAVNTEAFF. In nucleotide form, the sequence is TGTGCCAGCAGTTACTCGGCAGTGAACACTGAAGCTTTCTTT.